Included here is one TCR beta chain sequence, with context. The antigen remains unidentified. Looked up from germline, CDR1 is SGHAT and CDR2 is FQNNGV. V was clipped by 5 bases and J by 0 bases; unmatched bases: 11. The CDR3 covers 17 residues. These data belong to a study of T cell responses to AZD1222 COVID-19 vaccine. Overall study: Second doses that came at about 4 or about 12 weeks were put together. Whole-study results and caveats: All repertoire sampling was performed exclusively after the peak T cell response. Among the donors, most were white British and more were female, and clonal diversity was possibly underestimated.

Assay: immunoSEQ multiplex PCR; the TCRdb copy retains only in-frame clones and omits some. The table includes about 78,000 clones, about 84% detected once. The material was peripheral blood, obtained on day 0 of AZD1222 vaccination. This sequence was found in an adult in good health. The chain recombines TRBV11-2 with TRBJ2-3, with 7 bases fitting TRBD2. This chain's CDR3 is CASSLTGGLSSTDTQYF. The CDR3 DNA follows: TGTGCCAGCAGCCTAACGGGGGGACTATCTAGCACAGATACGCAGTATTTT.